The 18 T cell receptor beta chains below were found in one sample sequenced in a study of a mutant IDH1 vaccine in newly diagnosed glioma. Their target antigens are unknown. This table comes from immunoSEQ multiplex PCR, and its TCRdb copy is limited to in-frame clones, with some not included. Here the sample spans more than 35,000 clones, roughly 82% being singletons. Specified time point: week 47, end of study. Every vaccine dose comprised 300 ug of mutant IDH1 20-mer peptide plus topical imiquimod. The source was PBMCs, collected from a glioma patient whose treatment included an IDH1 peptide vaccine. These receptors all come from a man aged 35 to 55 with glioma.

The V and J genes are TRBV10-2 and TRBJ2-1; 7 positions agree with TRBD2. CDR3 length equals 13 residues. The J segment lost 6 bases and the V segment lost 8 bases, leaving 7 bases of the junction unmatched. Germline values: CDR1 WSHSY, CDR2 SAAADI. CDR3 coding DNA: TGCGCCAGCGCCGCTAGCGGCTCCAATGAGCAGTTCTTC. Translated: CASAASGSNEQFF.

This clone showed up just a few times. The chain employs TRBV29-1 and TRBJ1-3; the D gene is possibly TRBD1 (6 bases). Germline V gene sequence: CDR1 SQVTM, CDR2 ANQGSEA. The CDR3 totals 13 residues. Trimming stripped 5 bases from V and 2 bases from J, with 10 bases between. In nucleotides, the CDR3 is TGCAGCGTTCGGGGGGGCGCTGGAAACACCATATATTTT. It is translated as CSVRGGAGNTIYF.

The chain employs TRBV27 and TRBJ1-1; the D gene is possibly TRBD1 (5 bases). V lost 2 bases and J lost 4, with 14 bases in between. The length of the CDR3 is 15 residues. CDR1 and CDR2 (germline): MNHEY, SMNVEV (reference sequence). For the CDR3, the DNA is TGTGCCAGCAGTTTAGCAGGGTGGGGTGGCACTGAAGCTTTCTTT. The encoded protein is CASSLAGWGGTEAFF.

This sequence joins TRBV7-2 and TRBJ2-2; maybe TRBD1 (5 bases). V was trimmed by 1 base and J by 6 bases, leaving 9 bases between them. Germline V gene lookup returns CDR1 SGHTA and CDR2 FQGNSA. This CDR3 has 14 residues. The CDR3 nucleotides read TGTGCCAGCAGCTTAGGGGCAGGGCCCGGGGAGCTGTTTTTT. It yields the protein CASSLGAGPGELFF.

With regard to this clone: A much larger clone lies one base from this, so it may be a read error. The J gene is TRBJ1-1, the V gene TRBV5-4; 9 bases match TRBD1. The CDR3 is 13 amino acids. Germline lookup yields CDR1 SGHNT and CDR2 YYREEE (reference sequence). The CDR3 nucleotides are TGTGCCAGCAGCCCCGGACAGGGGACTGAAGCTCTCTTT. This gives the protein CASSPGQGTEALF. The variable domain in full, with the rest retrieved from reference TRBV5-4 and TRBJ1-1, is ETGVTQSPTHLIKTRGQQVTLRCSSQSGHNTVSWYQQALGQGPQFIFQYYREEENGRGNFPPRFSGLQFPNYSSELNVNALELDDSALYLCASSPGQGTEALFGQGTRLTVV.

This sequence joins TRBV19 and TRBJ2-1; TRBD2 might be the D (7 bases). V lost 5 bases, J lost 8 bases, and 16 bases lay in between. Germline V gene lookup returns CDR1 LNHDA and CDR2 SQIVND (reference sequence). The CDR3 is made up of 14 amino acids. CDR3 in DNA: TGTGCCAGTAGTTGGGGGAGGGGGGCAGATGAGCAGTTCTTC. Translation: CASSWGRGADEQFF.

The chain links TRBV12-5 to TRBJ2-2, with TRBD1 matching 12 bases. This CDR3 is 21 amino acids long. CDR1 and CDR2 (germline): LGHNT, FRNRAP. Germline trimming cut 0 bases from V and 2 bases from J; bases unmatched to any gene: 13. The CDR3 DNA reads as TGTGCTAGTGGTTTGGTGCTCCAACCGGGACAGGGGGCGGGAAACACCGGGGAGCTGTTTTTT. This translates into CASGLVLQPGQGAGNTGELFF.

The chain joins TRBV4-1 to TRBJ1-1, with D unclear. In germline, CDR1 is MGHRA, CDR2 YSYEKL. This CDR3 contains 15 residues. Between the trimmed V and J ends, which lost 5 bases and 0 bases, there was a span of 13 bases. The CDR3: CASSSGERLNTEAFF. As DNA, the CDR3 is TGCGCCAGCAGCAGTGGGGAACGGCTGAACACTGAAGCTTTCTTT.

This chain connects TRBV18 to TRBJ1-5; D gene uncertain. Germline-derived CDR1 and CDR2 are KGHSH and LQKENI. The CDR3 contains 14 residues. V was pared by 6 bases and J by 7 bases, with 16 bases between. This CDR3 reads CASSLSGSDQPQHF. The CDR3 DNA reads TGTGCCAGCTCCTTGTCCGGGAGTGACCAGCCCCAGCATTTT.

J is TRBJ2-3 and V is TRBV10-2; 8 nucleotides agree with TRBD2. V dropped 9 bases and J dropped 4; count of bases not matched to a gene: 15. The germline gives CDR1 WSHSY, CDR2 SAAADI. There are 16 residues in the CDR3. The chain's CDR3 is CASTPGSGSGADTQYF. CDR3 bases: TGCGCCAGTACCCCGGGGAGCGGGAGTGGCGCAGATACGCAGTATTTT.

DNA for the CDR3: TGTGCCAGCAGTGCGGGGGGCAGGGAGCAGTACGTC. It is translated as CASSAGGREQYV. The rearrangement uses TRBV6-1 and TRBJ2-7; D might be TRBD2 (7 bases). CDR1 is MNHNS, CDR2 SASEGT, per germline. The CDR3 consists of 12 residues. V was clipped by 4 bases and J by 7 bases, with 11 bases between them.

The chain combines TRBV5-3 with TRBJ2-7; 7 nucleotides match TRBD1. TRBV5-3 is classed as an ORF, of uncertain function. The CDR3 is 14 residues long. V shed 0 bases and J 7 bases; nucleotides not matched to a gene: 7. CDR3 DNA: TGTGCCAGAAGCTTGGTAGGGACAGCTGTGGAGCAGTACGTC. Residues: CARSLVGTAVEQYV.

The chain uses TRBV27 and TRBJ1-1; D possibly corresponds to TRBD1 (6 bases). CDR1 MNHEY and CDR2 SMNVEV come from the germline V gene (reference sequence). The CDR3 has 23 residues. Trimming took off 6 bases at V and 0 bases at J, with 38 bases between the two ends. CDR3 coding DNA: TGTGCCAGCAGGGTCGGGACCGCGCTGGGTGGGCGCCACGTTAGGGGGGTGAACACTGAAGCTTTCTTT. Translating gives CASRVGTALGGRHVRGVNTEAFF.

J is TRBJ1-3 and V is TRBV9; D ambiguous. Germline V CDR1 and CDR2: SGDLS, YYNGEE. This CDR3 region has 15 residues. V gave up 0 bases and J gave up 0 bases, with 7 bases separating them. For the CDR3, the DNA is TGTGCCAGCAGCGTAGATAAGATCTCTGGAAACACCATATATTTT. This translates into CASSVDKISGNTIYF.

This chain links TRBV5-1 with TRBJ2-7; D gene ambiguous. V was shortened by 1 base and J by 1 base, with 6 bases between the two germline ends. Per the germline V gene, CDR1 is SGHRS and CDR2 is YFSETQ. This CDR3 region has 13 residues. In nucleotides, the CDR3 is TGCGCCAGCAGCTTGAAGGAGTCCTACGAGCAGTACTTC. Encoded protein: CASSLKESYEQYF. Full variable domain (remainder filled in from reference TRBV5-1 and TRBJ2-7): KAGVTQTPRYLIKTRGQQVTLSCSPISGHRSVSWYQQTPGQGLQFLFEYFSETQRNKGNFPGRFSGRQFSNSRSEMNVSTLELGDSALYLCASSLKESYEQYFGPGTRLTVT.

This chain connects TRBV19 to TRBJ1-3; D gene ambiguous. With 5 bases removed from V and 0 bases from J, the gap between germline ends came to 17 bases. Looked up from germline, CDR1 is LNHDA and CDR2 is SQIVND (reference sequence). CDR3 size: 17 residues. For the CDR3, the DNA is TGTGCCAGTAGTGGGGTTAATCCGGGCCCCTCTGGAAACACCATATATTTT. Residues: CASSGVNPGPSGNTIYF.

This clone has just a few counts. The chain has TRBV2 and TRBJ1-2, with TRBD1 as a possible D gene (6 bases). Per the germline V gene, CDR1 is SNHLY and CDR2 is FYNNEI. The CDR3 is 14 amino acids. V lost 6 bases and J 2 bases, leaving 13 bases between the germline ends. CDR3 residues: CASRRQGQNYGYTF. CDR3 sequence (DNA): TGTGCCAGCAGGCGCCAGGGACAAAACTATGGCTACACCTTC.

The chain links TRBV7-6 to TRBJ2-2; possible D gene TRBD2, 5 bases. The CDR3 spans 14 residues. Deletions cut 5 bases from V and 4 bases from J, with 11 bases between. Germline V lookup: CDR1 SGHVS, CDR2 FNYEAQ. CDR3 DNA sequence: TGTGCCAGCAGCCCACGGACTTTCACCGGGGAGCTGTTTTTT. Translation gives CASSPRTFTGELFF.